The 20 T cell receptor beta chains given below trace back to one sample, sequenced in a study of beta chain features in type 1 diabetes. Sequenced material consisted of expressed TCRB transcripts (all of the isolated RNA was reverse transcribed). Profiled with immunoSEQ multiplex PCR; TCRdb holds only in-frame clones, not every one. Of about 180,000 clones detected, about an eighth appear once; the ten largest clones hold around 0.63%. The specimen was central memory CD4+ T cells from blood. All receptors derive from a young woman in good health.

A remark on this clone: Distinct nucleotide sequences in the sample also encode this CDR3. This chain connects TRBV30 to TRBJ1-1; tentative D call: TRBD1 (5 bases). Per the germline V gene, CDR1 is GTSNPN and CDR2 is SVGIG (reference sequence). With 0 bases removed from V and 1 base from J, the gap between germline ends came to 6 bases. The CDR3 extends over 13 amino acids. The CDR3 region is CAWSVQGNTEAFF. The CDR3 region has the DNA TGTGCCTGGAGTGTTCAGGGGAACACTGAAGCTTTCTTT. Combining the CDR3 with reference TRBV30 and TRBJ1-1 gives the whole variable domain SQTIHQWPATLVQPVGSPLSLECTVEGTSNPNLYWYRQAAGRGLQLLFYSVGIGQISSEVPQNLSASRPQDRQFILSSKKLLLSDSGFYLCAWSVQGNTEAFFGQGTRLTVV.

This clone has just a few counts. J is TRBJ2-7 and V is TRBV6-5, with TRBD2 as a possible D gene (5 bases). Germline V CDR1 and CDR2: MNHEY, SVGAGI. The V and J ends lost 2 bases and 4 bases respectively, with 9 bases between them. This CDR3 has 13 residues. The DNA of the CDR3 is TGTGCCAGCAGTTACGGTCCGGGATACGAGCAGTACTTC. Protein product: CASSYGPGYEQYF.

This sequence joins TRBV30 and TRBJ2-7; 13 bases are a match to TRBD2. Trimming cost V 3 bases and J 4 bases; bases outside gene matches: 6. Germline V CDR1 and CDR2: GTSNPN, SVGIG (reference sequence). The CDR3 is 15 residues long. The CDR3 loop is CAWRRTSGSWYEQYF. The CDR3 DNA is TGTGCCTGGAGGCGGACTAGCGGGAGTTGGTACGAGCAGTACTTC.

This clone was counted at least ten times. This sequence joins TRBV6-5 and TRBJ1-1; D is perhaps TRBD1 (6 bases). The germline CDR1 and CDR2 sequences are MNHEY and SVGAGI. V was cut by 7 bases and J by 1 base, with 13 bases left in between. The CDR3 runs 14 residues. CDR3 coding DNA: TGTGCCAGCACTTTGGTACAGGGGAACACTGAAGCTTTCTTT. Its translation: CASTLVQGNTEAFF.

J is TRBJ2-1 and V is TRBV2, with TRBD1 matching 11 bases. Per the germline V gene, CDR1 is SNHLY and CDR2 is FYNNEI. This CDR3 is built from 14 residues. Trimming took 8 bases from V and 9 from J; bases not matched to a gene: 9. Here the CDR3 DNA reads TGTGCCAGCCTCCGGGACAGGGGGACTGTTGAGCAGTTCTTC. Translated, it gives CASLRDRGTVEQFF.

This clone appeared many times. CDR3 in DNA: TGCAGCGCGGGGAAGGAGGGGCAGGGGGACACCGGGGAGCTGTTTTTT. Amino acid sequence: CSAGKEGQGDTGELFF. The rearrangement links TRBV29-1 to TRBJ2-2, with D possibly matching TRBD1 (7 bases). In germline, CDR1 is SQVTM, CDR2 ANQGSEA. V lost 7 bases and J lost 3, with 21 bases in between. This CDR3 comprises 16 residues.

This clone turned up a few times. The sample holds other DNA sequences that translate to the same CDR3. The chain couples TRBV7-9 to TRBJ2-3; D remains unclear. V dropped 5 bases and J dropped 0 bases, with 3 bases sitting between them. Germline V gene lookup returns CDR1 SEHNR and CDR2 FQNEAQ (reference sequence). The CDR3 runs to 12 residues. Written as DNA, the CDR3 is TGTGCCAGCAGCCGGAGCACAGATACGCAGTATTTT. The encoded protein is CASSRSTDTQYF.

The gene calls are TRBV29-1 and TRBJ1-2; 7 nucleotides line up with TRBD1. The CDR3 is 12 amino acids. Per germline, CDR1 SQVTM and CDR2 ANQGSEA. Trimming removed 6 bases from V and 5 bases from J; junction bases left unmatched: 6. CDR3 sequence (DNA): TGCAGCGTGGACGGGACAGTTTATGGCTACACCTTC. Translated, it gives CSVDGTVYGYTF.

The gene calls are TRBV18 and TRBJ2-2; D may be TRBD2 (6 bases). CDR3 length: 14 residues. V lost 3 bases and J 2 bases, leaving 7 bases between the germline ends. CDR1 KGHSH and CDR2 LQKENI come from the germline V gene. CDR3 sequence (DNA): TGTGCCAGCTCACCCGGGAGTAACACCGGGGAGCTGTTTTTT. Protein sequence: CASSPGSNTGELFF.

This clone was seen a few times. The chain uses TRBV18 and TRBJ1-1; D gene unclear. Trimming stripped 3 bases from V and 1 base from J, with 12 bases between. The CDR3 sequence is 15 residues long. From germline, CDR1 is KGHSH and CDR2 LQKENI. In DNA form, the CDR3 reads TGTGCCAGCTCACCCCCAGGCAGATCGAACACTGAAGCTTTCTTT. As protein: CASSPPGRSNTEAFF. Full variable domain (rest looked up from reference TRBV18 and TRBJ1-1): NAGVMQNPRHLVRRRGQEARLRCSPMKGHSHVYWYRQLPEEGLKFMVYLQKENIIDESGMPKERFSAEFPKEGPSILRIQQVVRGDSAAYFCASSPPGRSNTEAFFGQGTRLTVV.

This clone was picked up a small number of times. This sample includes further DNA sequences coding for the same CDR3. The chain has TRBV7-9 and TRBJ2-3; the match to TRBD2 covers 12 bases. Trimming at V came to 5 bases and at J to 3 bases, leaving 6 bases not matched to a gene. The CDR3 length is 16 residues. Germline V CDR1 and CDR2: SEHNR, FQNEAQ (reference sequence). CDR3 sequence (DNA): TGTGCCAGCAGCCTTAGACTAGCGGGAGTAACAGATACGCAGTATTTT. Translating gives CASSLRLAGVTDTQYF. Together with reference TRBV7-9 and TRBJ2-3, the CDR3 gives the full variable domain: DTGVSQNPRHKITKRGQNVTFRCDPISEHNRLYWYRQTLGQGPEFLTYFQNEAQLEKSRLLSDRFSAERPKGSFSTLEIQRTEQGDSAMYLCASSLRLAGVTDTQYFGPGTRLTVL.

This clone was seen a handful of times. J is TRBJ1-4 and V is TRBV19; 8 bases are a match to TRBD1. The CDR3 has 14 residues. V lost 6 bases to trimming and J lost 8 bases; unmatched junction nucleotides: 8. Germline CDR1 and CDR2: LNHDA and SQIVND (reference sequence). CDR3 loop: CASSRGQGREKLFF. CDR3 sequence (DNA): TGTGCCAGTAGCCGAGGACAGGGACGCGAAAAACTGTTTTTT.

The chain has TRBV28 and TRBJ2-7; 10 bases fit TRBD1. J lost 4 bases, V lost 0 bases, and 3 bases had no gene match. Germline loops: CDR1 MDHEN, CDR2 SYDVKM. The CDR3 sequence is 15 residues long. The CDR3 nucleotides are TGTGCCAGCAGTTTATGGGGGACAGGGGAGTACGAGCAGTACTTC. Residues: CASSLWGTGEYEQYF.

This chain links TRBV19 with TRBJ1-2, with 7 nucleotides matching TRBD1. CDR3 length: 15 residues. After removal of 5 bases from V and 0 bases from J, the junction contained 6 bases not matched to a gene. Per the germline V gene, CDR1 is LNHDA and CDR2 is SQIVND (reference sequence). CDR3 protein: CASSLTGRANYGYTF. CDR3 DNA sequence: TGTGCCAGTAGTCTGACAGGGCGGGCTAACTATGGCTACACCTTC.

This clone was observed a few times. The V and J genes are TRBV29-1 and TRBJ2-3; the D gene is possibly TRBD2 (5 bases). Trimming stripped 3 bases from V and 6 bases from J, with 16 bases between. The CDR3 contains 14 residues. Germline V gene sequence: CDR1 SQVTM, CDR2 ANQGSEA. In DNA form, the CDR3 reads TGCAGCGTTGACGTAGTGGGAGTTGGGGATACGCAGTATTTT. Translated: CSVDVVGVGDTQYF.

CDR3 in amino acids: CASSLGWGGGTDTQYF. CDR3 DNA: TGTGCCAGCAGCCTCGGATGGGGCGGGGGCACAGATACGCAGTATTTT. The chain has TRBV14 and TRBJ2-3; a weak D match, TRBD2 (6 bases). Trimming removed 4 bases at V and 1 base at J, with 15 bases between. CDR1 is SGHDN and CDR2 is FVKESK in the germline V gene. This CDR3 region has 16 residues.

This clone was seen a few times. V gene TRBV4-2 combines with J gene TRBJ2-6; 10 bases match TRBD2. The V segment lost 0 bases and the J segment 0 bases; nucleotides outside the gene matches: 8. The germline V gene has CDR1 LGHNA and CDR2 YNFKEQ. The CDR3 is 20 amino acids. The CDR3 loop reads CASSQEMVLAGFSGANVLTF. CDR3 in DNA: TGTGCCAGCAGCCAAGAAATGGTACTAGCGGGGTTCTCTGGGGCCAACGTCCTGACTTTC.

The gene calls are TRBV5-4 and TRBJ2-7; 8 nucleotides match TRBD2. The germline CDR1 and CDR2 sequences are SGHNT and YYREEE (reference sequence). Germline trimming cut 0 bases from V and 6 bases from J; bases unmatched to any gene: 8. This CDR3 has 15 amino acids. The CDR3 region is CASSLGGAGDFEQYF. The CDR3 DNA follows: TGTGCCAGCAGCTTGGGGGGAGCGGGAGATTTCGAGCAGTACTTC.

This clone was recorded at least ten times. The chain recombines TRBV25-1 with TRBJ1-4; D unclear. Germline-derived CDR1 and CDR2 are MGHDK and SYGVNS. This CDR3 spans 11 amino acids. V lost 7 bases and J 7 bases, leaving 7 bases between the germline ends. The CDR3 nucleotides read TGTGCCAGCACATTTAGTGAAAAACTGTTTTTT. Protein product: CASTFSEKLFF. The full variable domain, its missing parts supplied by reference TRBV25-1 and TRBJ1-4, is EADIYQTPRYLVIGTGKKITLECSQTMGHDKMYWYQQDPGMELHLIHYSYGVNSTEKGDLSSESTVSRIRTEHFPLTLESARPSHTSQYLCASTFSEKLFFGSGTQLSVL.

Only a few counts were recorded for this clone. V and J are TRBV29-1 and TRBJ2-5; 8 bases are a match to TRBD1. Per the germline V gene, CDR1 is SQVTM and CDR2 is ANQGSEA. Unmatched junction bases numbered 8, after V lost 2 bases and J lost 6 bases. The CDR3 has 14 amino acids. The CDR3 protein is CSVESQGAGKTQYF. CDR3 nucleotides: TGCAGCGTTGAATCCCAGGGGGCTGGGAAGACCCAGTACTTC.